This T cell receptor (beta chain) derives from a study of OX40 agonist ivuxolimab in advanced cancers. There are 14 residues in the CDR3. Germline V gene sequence: CDR1 SGHRS, CDR2 YFSETQ. V lost 2 bases and J lost 6, with 12 bases in between. The method was immunoSEQ multiplex PCR; TCRdb's version includes in-frame clones alone and lacks a portion of them. The repertoire includes 55,000 or so clones, roughly nine tenths of them detected once, and roughly 6.7% sits in the top ten. This chain connects TRBV5-1 to TRBJ2-4; possibly TRBD1 for D (6 bases). Here the sequenced sample was CD4+ or CD8+ T cells sorted from blood, taken in a trial of the OX40 agonist ivuxolimab. The source is an adult with an advanced solid tumor such as melanoma, head and neck, liver or kidney cancer. The CDR3: CASSLQGEGNIQYF. CDR3 nucleotides: TGCGCCAGCAGCTTACAGGGTGAGGGAAACATTCAGTACTTC.